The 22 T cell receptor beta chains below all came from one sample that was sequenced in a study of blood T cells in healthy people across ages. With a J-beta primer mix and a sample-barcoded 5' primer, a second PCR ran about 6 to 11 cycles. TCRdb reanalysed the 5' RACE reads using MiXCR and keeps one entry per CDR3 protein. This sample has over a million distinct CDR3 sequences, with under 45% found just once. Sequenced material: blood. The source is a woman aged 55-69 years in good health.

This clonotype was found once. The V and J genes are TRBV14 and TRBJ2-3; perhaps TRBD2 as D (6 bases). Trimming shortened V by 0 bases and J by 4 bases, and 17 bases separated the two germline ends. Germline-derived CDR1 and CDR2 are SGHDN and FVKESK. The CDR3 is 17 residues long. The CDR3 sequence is CASSQEEGRALADTQYF. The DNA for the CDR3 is TGTGCCAGCAGCCAAGAGGAGGGGCGGGCCTTGGCAGATACGCAGTATTTT.

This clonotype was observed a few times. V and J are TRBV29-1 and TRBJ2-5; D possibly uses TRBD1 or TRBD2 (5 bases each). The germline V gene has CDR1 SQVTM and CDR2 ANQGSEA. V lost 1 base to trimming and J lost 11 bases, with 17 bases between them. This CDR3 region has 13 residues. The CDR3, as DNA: TGCAGCGTTGAAGTAGCGCCTATGGGGGAGCAGTACTTC. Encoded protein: CSVEVAPMGEQYF.

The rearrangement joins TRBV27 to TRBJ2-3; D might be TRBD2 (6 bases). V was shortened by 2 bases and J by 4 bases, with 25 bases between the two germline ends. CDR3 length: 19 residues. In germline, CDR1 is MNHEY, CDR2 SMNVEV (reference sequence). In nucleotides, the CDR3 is TGTGCCAGCAGTTTACTAGCGATCGGGGGACGCGGTGGGGCAGATACGCAGTATTTT. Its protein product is CASSLLAIGGRGGADTQYF.

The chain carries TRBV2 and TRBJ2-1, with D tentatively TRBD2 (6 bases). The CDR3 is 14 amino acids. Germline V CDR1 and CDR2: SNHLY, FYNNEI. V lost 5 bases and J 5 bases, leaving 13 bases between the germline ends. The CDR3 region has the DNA TGTGCCAGCAGTTCCGGACTAAAGGACAATGAGCAGTTCTTC. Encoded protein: CASSSGLKDNEQFF.

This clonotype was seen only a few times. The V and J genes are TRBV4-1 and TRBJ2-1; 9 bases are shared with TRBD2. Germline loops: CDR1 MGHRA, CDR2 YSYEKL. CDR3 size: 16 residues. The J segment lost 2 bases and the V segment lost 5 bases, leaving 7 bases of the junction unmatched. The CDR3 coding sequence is TGCGCCAGCAGCTTCCAACTAGCGGGTACCTACAATGAGCAGTTCTTC. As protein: CASSFQLAGTYNEQFF.

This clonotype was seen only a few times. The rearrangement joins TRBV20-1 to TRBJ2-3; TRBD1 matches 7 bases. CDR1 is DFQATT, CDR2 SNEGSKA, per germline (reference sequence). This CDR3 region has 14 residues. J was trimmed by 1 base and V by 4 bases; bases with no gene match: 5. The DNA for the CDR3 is TGCAGTGCTAAAAGACAGGGTGGCACAGATACGCAGTATTTT. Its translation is CSAKRQGGTDTQYF.

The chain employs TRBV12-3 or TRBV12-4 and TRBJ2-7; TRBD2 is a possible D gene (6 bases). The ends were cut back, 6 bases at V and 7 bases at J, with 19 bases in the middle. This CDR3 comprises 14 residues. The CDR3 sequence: CASSLGAARGEQYF. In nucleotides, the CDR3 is TGTGCCAGCAGCCTTGGAGCGGCCCGGGGGGAGCAGTACTTC.

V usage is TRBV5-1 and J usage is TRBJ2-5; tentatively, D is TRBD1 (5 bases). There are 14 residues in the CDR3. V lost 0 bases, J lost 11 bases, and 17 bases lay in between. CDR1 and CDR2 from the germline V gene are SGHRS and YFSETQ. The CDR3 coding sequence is TGCGCCAGCAGCTTGGGGGGCTATCACAATGAGCAGTACTTC. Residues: CASSLGGYHNEQYF.

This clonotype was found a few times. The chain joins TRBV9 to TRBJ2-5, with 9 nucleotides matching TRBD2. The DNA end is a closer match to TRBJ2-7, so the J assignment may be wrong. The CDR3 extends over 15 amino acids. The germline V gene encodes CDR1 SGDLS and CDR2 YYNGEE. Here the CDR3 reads CASSEYSGTSNEQYF. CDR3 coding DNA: TGTGCCAGCAGCGAATACTCCGGGACTAGCAACGAGCAGTACTTC.

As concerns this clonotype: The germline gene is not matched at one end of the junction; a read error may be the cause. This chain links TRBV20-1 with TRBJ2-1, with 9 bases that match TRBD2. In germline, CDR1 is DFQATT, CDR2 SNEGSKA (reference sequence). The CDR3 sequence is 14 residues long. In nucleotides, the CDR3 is TGCAGTGCTAGGACTAGCGGTGGTTACAATAAGCAGTTCTTC. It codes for CSARTSGGYNKQFF.

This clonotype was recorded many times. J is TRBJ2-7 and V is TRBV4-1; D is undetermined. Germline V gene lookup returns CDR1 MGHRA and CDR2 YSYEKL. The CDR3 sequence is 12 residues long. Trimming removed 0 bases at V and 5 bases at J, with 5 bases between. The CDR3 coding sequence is TGCGCCAGCAGCCAAGATCCGGACGAGCAGTACTTC. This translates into CASSQDPDEQYF.

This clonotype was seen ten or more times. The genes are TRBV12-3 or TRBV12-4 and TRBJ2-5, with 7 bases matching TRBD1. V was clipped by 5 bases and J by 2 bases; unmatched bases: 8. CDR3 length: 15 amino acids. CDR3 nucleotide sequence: TGTGCCAGCAGTCCCTACAGGGGTGGGCAAGAGACCCAGTACTTC. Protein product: CASSPYRGGQETQYF.

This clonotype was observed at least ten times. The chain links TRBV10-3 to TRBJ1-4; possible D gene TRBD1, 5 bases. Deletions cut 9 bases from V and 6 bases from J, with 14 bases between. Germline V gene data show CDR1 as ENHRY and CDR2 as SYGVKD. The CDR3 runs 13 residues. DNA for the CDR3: TGTGCCATAAAATCAGGGACCGATGAAAAACTGTTTTTT. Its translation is CAIKSGTDEKLFF.

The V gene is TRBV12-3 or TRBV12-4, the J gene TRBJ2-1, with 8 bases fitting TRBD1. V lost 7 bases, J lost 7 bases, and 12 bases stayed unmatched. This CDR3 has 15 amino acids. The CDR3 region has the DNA TGTGCCAGCACCCCTCCGGGACAGGCGGGAAATGAGCAGTTCTTC. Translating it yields CASTPPGQAGNEQFF.

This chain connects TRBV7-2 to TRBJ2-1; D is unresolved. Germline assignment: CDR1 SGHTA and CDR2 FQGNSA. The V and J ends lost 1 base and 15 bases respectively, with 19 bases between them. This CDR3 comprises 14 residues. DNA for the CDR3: TGTGCCAGCAGCTTAGGCGGTGACGCCCCCGCAGGGTTCTTC. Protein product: CASSLGGDAPAGFF. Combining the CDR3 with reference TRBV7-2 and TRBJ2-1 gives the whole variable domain GAGVSQSPSNKVTEKGKDVELRCDPISGHTALYWYRQSLGQGLEFLIYFQGNSAPDKSGLPSDRFSAERTGGSVSTLTIQRTQQEDSAVYLCASSLGGDAPAGFFGPGTRLTVL.

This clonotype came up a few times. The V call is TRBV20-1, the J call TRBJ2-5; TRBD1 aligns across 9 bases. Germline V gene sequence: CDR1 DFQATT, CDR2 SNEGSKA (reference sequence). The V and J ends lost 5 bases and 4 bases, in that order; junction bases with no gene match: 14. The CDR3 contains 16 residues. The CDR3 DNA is TGCAGTGCTGAGGACAGGGGTGCGGCAATTAGAGAGACCCAGTACTTC. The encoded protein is CSAEDRGAAIRETQYF.

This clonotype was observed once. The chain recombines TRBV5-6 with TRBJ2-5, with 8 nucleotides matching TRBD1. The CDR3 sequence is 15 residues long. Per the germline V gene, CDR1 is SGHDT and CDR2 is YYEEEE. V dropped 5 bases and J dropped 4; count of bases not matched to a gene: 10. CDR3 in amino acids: CASSAQGQDRETQYF. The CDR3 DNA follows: TGTGCCAGCAGTGCCCAGGGACAGGATCGAGAGACCCAGTACTTC.

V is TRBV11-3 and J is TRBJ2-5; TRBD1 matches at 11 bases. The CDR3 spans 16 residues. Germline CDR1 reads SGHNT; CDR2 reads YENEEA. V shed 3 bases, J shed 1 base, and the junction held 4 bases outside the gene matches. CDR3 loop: CASSLGQGGVQETQYF. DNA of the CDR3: TGTGCCAGCAGCTTGGGACAGGGGGGCGTCCAAGAGACCCAGTACTTC.

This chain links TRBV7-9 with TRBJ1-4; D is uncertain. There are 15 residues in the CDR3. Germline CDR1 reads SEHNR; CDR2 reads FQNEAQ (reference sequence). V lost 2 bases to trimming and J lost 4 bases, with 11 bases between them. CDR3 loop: CASSLPFGDNEKLFF. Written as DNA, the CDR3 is TGTGCCAGCAGCTTACCGTTTGGCGATAATGAAAAACTGTTTTTT.

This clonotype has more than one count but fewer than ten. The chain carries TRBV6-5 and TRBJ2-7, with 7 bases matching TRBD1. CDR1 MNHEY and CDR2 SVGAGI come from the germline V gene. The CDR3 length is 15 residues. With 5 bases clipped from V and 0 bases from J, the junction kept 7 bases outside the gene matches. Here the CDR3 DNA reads TGTGCCAGCAGTCAAACAGGGGCTATCTCCTACGAGCAGTACTTC. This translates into CASSQTGAISYEQYF.

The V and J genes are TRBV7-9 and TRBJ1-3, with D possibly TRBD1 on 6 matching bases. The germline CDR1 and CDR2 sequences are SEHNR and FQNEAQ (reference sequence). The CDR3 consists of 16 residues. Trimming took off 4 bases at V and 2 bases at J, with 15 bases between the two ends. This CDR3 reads CASSYGDKRAGNTIYF. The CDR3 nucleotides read TGTGCCAGCAGCTATGGGGACAAACGGGCTGGAAACACCATATATTTT.

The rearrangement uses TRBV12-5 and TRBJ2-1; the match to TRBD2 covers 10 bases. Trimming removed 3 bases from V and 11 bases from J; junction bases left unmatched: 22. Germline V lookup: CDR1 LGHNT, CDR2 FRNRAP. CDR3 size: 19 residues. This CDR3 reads CASGLPGTSGNTVPRQQFF. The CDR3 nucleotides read TGTGCTAGTGGTTTACCCGGAACTAGCGGGAATACGGTCCCGAGGCAGCAGTTCTTC.